This T cell receptor (beta chain) was sequenced during a study of blood T cells in healthy people across ages. Primers used in a second PCR of roughly 7 to 12 cycles were a sample-barcoded 5' primer and a J-beta primer mix. TCRdb called the 5' RACE reads again in MiXCR, with one record for every CDR3 protein. In the table there are hundreds of thousands of distinct CDR3 sequences, around 38% of which are singletons. Donation came from healthy Caucasian individuals in Russia who were aged 6 to 90. Staff drew around 10 milliliters of peripheral blood from each donor. Whenever a sample was processed, at least 7 million PBMCs were isolated. Trimming took off 5 bases at V and 2 bases at J, with 13 bases between the two ends. This CDR3 is built from 15 residues. Germline CDR1 is SEHNR and CDR2 is FQNEAQ (reference sequence).

The receptor comes from a man older than 75 in good health. The chain carries TRBV7-9 and TRBJ2-1; no clear D gene. The sample consisted of blood. The CDR3 DNA reads as TGTGCCAGCAGCCAGGATAGGGTGGCCTACAATGAGCAGTTCTTC. Its protein is CASSQDRVAYNEQFF.